This T cell receptor beta chain was documented in a study of cytomegalovirus exposure and HLA in healthy donors. Overall study context: The 110 million or so unique TCR beta sequences, from about 180 million T cells, were found by an earlier analysis. Study results and limitations: In vitro work confirmed that a few CMV-associated chains recognize CMV antigens. CMV serostatus was the sole immune exposure information available. Most CMV-associated TCR beta chains were later found to appear HLA-restricted.

The PCR employed 60 Vbeta primers together with 13 Jbeta primers. TCRdb keeps only in-frame clones here, not all; method: immunoSEQ multiplex PCR. The sample shows roughly 130,000 clones, 55% to 75% of them seen only once. This clone was recorded a few times. The antigen is undetermined. The sample taken for sequencing was PBMCs. The clonotype comes from a man aged 30 to 39 in good health and CMV-seropositive.

The CDR3 region is CASSVQAGGNYEQYF. The DNA for the CDR3 is TGTGCCAGCAGCGTACAAGCGGGAGGCAACTACGAGCAGTACTTC. This chain uses TRBV9 with TRBJ2-7; 9 bases match TRBD2. The CDR3 length is 15 residues. Germline assignment: CDR1 SGDLS and CDR2 YYNGEE. V lost 1 base to trimming and J lost 3 bases; unmatched junction nucleotides: 5.